Listed here are 28 T cell receptor beta chains from one sample, sequenced in a study of CD8+CD57+ T cells in acquired aplastic anemia. Patients sequenced had flow cytometry evidence of CD8+CD57+ cell expansion. The study profiled TCR beta VDJ and CDR3 using genomic DNA as template. TCRdb called the reads again in MiXCR, with one record for every CDR3 protein. The data contain 200,000 to 250,000 distinct CDR3 sequences, around three fifths of them singletons. The specimen was sorted CD4+, CD8+, or CD8+CD57+ T cells (not recorded which) from PBMCs. These TCRs come from a human donor with aplastic anemia.

This chain links TRBV15 with TRBJ2-7; perhaps D is TRBD1 or TRBD2 (5 bases each). This CDR3 has 14 amino acids. Germline loops: CDR1 LNHNV, CDR2 YYDKDF (reference sequence). V was pared by 1 base and J by 4 bases, with 11 bases between. As DNA, the CDR3 is TGTGCCACCAGCAGAGTGGGTGGGGGATACGAGCAGTACTTC. Its protein product is CATSRVGGGYEQYF.

This clonotype was picked up a small number of times. The V gene is TRBV20-1, the J gene TRBJ1-5; 9 bases agree with TRBD1. In germline, CDR1 is DFQATT, CDR2 SNEGSKA (reference sequence). J lost 7 bases, V lost 3 bases, and 7 bases had no gene match. CDR3 length equals 14 residues. This chain's CDR3 is CSARSGTGIQPQHF. CDR3 DNA: TGCAGTGCTAGGAGTGGGACAGGGATACAGCCCCAGCATTTT.

CDR3 bases: TGCGCCAGCAGCTCCCAGGGTCCCCAGGATGAGCAGTTCTTC. Translation gives CASSSQGPQDEQFF. V usage is TRBV5-1 and J usage is TRBJ2-1; tentatively, D is TRBD1 (5 bases). Trimming left V 3 bases short and J 8 bases short, with 15 bases between. CDR1 SGHRS and CDR2 YFSETQ come from the germline V gene. This CDR3 has 14 residues.

There are a few counts of this clonotype. The chain links TRBV19 to TRBJ2-3; TRBD2 matches 10 bases. This CDR3 is 16 amino acids long. Germline lookup yields CDR1 LNHDA and CDR2 SQIVND (reference sequence). J gave up 0 bases and V 5 bases, and 5 bases lay outside the gene matches. CDR3 in amino acids: CASSAVAGGSTDTQYF. The DNA of the CDR3 is TGTGCCAGTAGTGCCGTAGCGGGGGGAAGCACAGATACGCAGTATTTT.

This chain joins TRBV25-1 and TRBJ1-1; 9 bases are shared with TRBD1. Trimming took 5 bases from V and 11 from J; bases not matched to a gene: 12. The germline V gene encodes CDR1 MGHDK and CDR2 SYGVNS. The CDR3 length is 14 residues. The DNA for the CDR3 is TGTGCCAGCAGTTACGCGGGACAGGGCTCGATGGCTTTCTTT. Translation gives CASSYAGQGSMAFF.

V gene TRBV20-1 combines with J gene TRBJ1-1; the D is unclear. V was cut by 1 base and J by 2 bases, with 17 bases left in between. Germline V CDR1 and CDR2: DFQATT, SNEGSKA (reference sequence). The CDR3 is 16 residues long. The CDR3 protein is CSARGPQWRVNTEAFF. The DNA of the CDR3 is TGCAGTGCTAGAGGGCCACAATGGCGGGTCAACACTGAAGCTTTCTTT.

This clonotype was seen more than once but under ten times. This chain links TRBV9 with TRBJ2-3; 8 bases are a match to TRBD2. Germline V lookup: CDR1 SGDLS, CDR2 YYNGEE. The V segment lost 0 bases and the J segment 3 bases; nucleotides outside the gene matches: 3. The CDR3 is made up of 15 amino acids. The CDR3 DNA is TGTGCCAGCAGCGTAGCCCCTAGCGGGACAGATACGCAGTATTTT. This translates into CASSVAPSGTDTQYF. The entire variable domain, with the rest obtained from reference TRBV9 and TRBJ2-3, is as follows: DSGVTQTPKHLITATGQRVTLRCSPRSGDLSVYWYQQSLDQGLQFLIQYYNGEERAKGNILERFSAQQFPDLHSELNLSSLELGDSALYFCASSVAPSGTDTQYFGPGTRLTVL.

J is TRBJ2-6 and V is TRBV15; D gene unclear. Germline CDR1 and CDR2: LNHNV and YYDKDF (reference sequence). Trimming took 0 bases from V and 1 from J, leaving 4 bases between them. CDR3 length equals 15 residues. CDR3 amino acids: CATSRDGSGANVLTF. CDR3 nucleotide sequence: TGTGCCACCAGCAGAGATGGGTCTGGGGCCAACGTCCTGACTTTC.

The chain joins TRBV19 to TRBJ1-2; 7 nucleotides align to TRBD1. CDR3 length: 13 residues. V was pared by 10 bases and J by 6 bases, with 11 bases of the junction left unmatched. Germline lookup yields CDR1 LNHDA and CDR2 SQIVND (reference sequence). The CDR3 loop is CATGRGGGNGYTF. CDR3 nucleotide sequence: TGTGCCACCGGGAGAGGGGGCGGTAATGGCTACACCTTC.

This rearrangement joins TRBV20-1 to TRBJ2-7; D possibly matches TRBD1 or TRBD2 (5 bases each). The V gene lost 6 bases and the J gene lost 2 bases, with 11 bases spanning the gap. Germline V CDR1 and CDR2: DFQATT, SNEGSKA (reference sequence). The CDR3 loop spans 12 amino acids. The CDR3 bases are TGCAGTGCCTGGGACGGAGCCTACGAGCAGTACTTC. It specifies CSAWDGAYEQYF.

The chain joins TRBV7-9 to TRBJ2-5, with D uncertain. This CDR3 spans 16 amino acids. Between the trimmed V and J ends, which lost 6 bases and 5 bases, there was a span of 22 bases. In germline, CDR1 is SEHNR, CDR2 FQNEAQ (reference sequence). The CDR3 protein is CASRGLVAERRETQYF. CDR3 sequence (DNA): TGTGCCAGCAGGGGTCTCGTGGCAGAACGCAGGGAGACCCAGTACTTC.

The chain carries TRBV12-3 or TRBV12-4 and TRBJ1-2; D not resolved. V lost 5 bases and J 2 bases, leaving 12 bases between the germline ends. The CDR3 runs 14 residues. CDR3 DNA: TGTGCCAGCAGTACCCGGAAGGAGAACTATGGCTACACCTTC. It specifies CASSTRKENYGYTF.

V usage is TRBV19 and J usage is TRBJ1-2; D unclear. This CDR3 spans 13 amino acids. The V end lost 7 bases, the J end lost 7 bases, and 16 bases lay between the germline ends. Per the germline V gene, CDR1 is LNHDA and CDR2 is SQIVND (reference sequence). This chain's CDR3 is CASKPFDYGGYTF. In DNA form, the CDR3 reads TGTGCCAGTAAGCCCTTTGACTACGGTGGCTACACCTTC.

The chain has TRBV12-3 or TRBV12-4 and TRBJ2-1, with D perhaps matching TRBD1 (5 bases). This CDR3 spans 13 amino acids. V was trimmed by 8 bases and J by 3 bases, leaving 11 bases between them. This CDR3 reads CASAAGYYNEQFF. For the CDR3, the DNA is TGTGCCAGCGCGGCAGGGTACTACAATGAGCAGTTCTTC.

This clonotype showed up just a few times. The J gene is TRBJ2-7, the V gene TRBV27; 8 nucleotides line up with TRBD1. The CDR3 contains 18 residues. Germline CDR1 is MNHEY and CDR2 is SMNVEV (reference sequence). With V trimmed by 3 bases and J by 4 bases, 17 bases remained unmatched. The CDR3 region has the DNA TGTGCCAGCAGTTTGTTGCGGACAGGGTATGATCAGTCGTACGAGCAGTACTTC. Protein sequence: CASSLLRTGYDQSYEQYF.

The chain links TRBV2 to TRBJ2-5, with D maybe TRBD1 (6 bases). V was trimmed by 2 bases and J by 4 bases, leaving 11 bases between them. Germline CDR1 is SNHLY and CDR2 is FYNNEI. This CDR3 comprises 14 residues. The CDR3 region is CASSEQGGRETQYF. CDR3 DNA: TGTGCCAGCAGTGAACAAGGGGGAAGAGAGACCCAGTACTTC. Full variable domain (remainder filled in from reference TRBV2 and TRBJ2-5): EPEVTQTPSHQVTQMGQEVILRCVPISNHLYFYWYRQILGQKVEFLVSFYNNEISEKSEIFDDQFSVERPDGSNFTLKIRSTKLEDSAMYFCASSEQGGRETQYFGPGTRLLVL.

Only one count was recorded for this clonotype. The J gene is TRBJ2-1, the V gene TRBV9, with a weak D call TRBD2 (7 bases). The length of the CDR3 is 16 residues. Germline V lookup: CDR1 SGDLS, CDR2 YYNGEE. V was clipped by 4 bases and J by 6 bases, with 20 bases between them. The chain's CDR3 is CASSPSTGGVGNEQFF. In DNA form, the CDR3 reads TGTGCCAGCAGCCCCTCGACGGGGGGCGTTGGCAATGAGCAGTTCTTC.

This rearrangement joins TRBV10-3 to TRBJ2-7, with 9 bases aligning to TRBD1. The CDR3 totals 13 residues. Germline loops: CDR1 ENHRY, CDR2 SYGVKD. Trimming cost V 10 bases and J 3 bases; bases outside gene matches: 7. The CDR3 DNA reads as TGTGCCACAAACAGGGGGCAAGGCTACGAGCAGTACTTC. As protein: CATNRGQGYEQYF.

Here the CDR3 reads CASSRSETQYF. Here the CDR3 DNA reads TGTGCCAGCAGTCGTAGTGAGACCCAGTACTTC. The chain joins TRBV7-2 to TRBJ2-5; no firm D call. The V end was cut by 6 bases, the J end by 5 bases, with 7 bases between. CDR3 length: 11 residues. Germline-derived CDR1 and CDR2 are SGHTA and FQGNSA.

This clonotype was counted only a few times. This chain uses TRBV19 with TRBJ2-3; D uncertain. CDR3 length equals 13 residues. Germline CDR1 is LNHDA and CDR2 is SQIVND (reference sequence). V was clipped by 4 bases and J by 0 bases, with 5 bases between them. CDR3 region: CASSKASTDTQYF. The CDR3 bases are TGTGCCAGTAGTAAGGCCAGCACAGATACGCAGTATTTT.

The rearrangement uses TRBV7-8 and TRBJ2-7, with 7 bases that match TRBD2. Looked up from germline, CDR1 is SGHVS and CDR2 is FQNEAQ. The trim removed 6 bases at V and 2 bases at J, leaving 10 bases unmatched. The CDR3 totals 15 residues. CDR3 amino acids: CASRLSGIDTYEQYF. In DNA form, the CDR3 reads TGTGCCAGCAGATTAAGCGGGATCGACACCTACGAGCAGTACTTC. Filled out from reference TRBV7-8 and TRBJ2-7, the complete variable domain reads GAGVSQSPRYKVAKRGQDVALRCDPISGHVSLFWYQQALGQGPEFLTYFQNEAQLDKSGLPSDRFFAERPEGSVSTLKIQRTQQEDSAVYLCASRLSGIDTYEQYFGPGTRLTVT.

The chain carries TRBV2 and TRBJ2-2, with 7 nucleotides matching TRBD2. CDR3 length: 14 amino acids. Trimming took 6 bases from V and 6 from J; bases not matched to a gene: 7. The germline CDR1 and CDR2 sequences are SNHLY and FYNNEI. The CDR3 DNA reads as TGTGCCAGCAGAGCGGGGACTGCAGCCGGGGAGCTGTTTTTT. Translating gives CASRAGTAAGELFF.

This clonotype was observed a handful of times. This chain connects TRBV15 to TRBJ1-6; 8 bases align to TRBD1. CDR1 and CDR2 (germline): LNHNV, YYDKDF (reference sequence). Losses at the gene ends were 3 bases for V and 8 bases for J; bases not matched to a gene: 12. CDR3 length: 17 residues. The CDR3 loop reads CATSREVAGGRYSPLHF. For the CDR3, the DNA is TGTGCCACCAGCAGGGAAGTGGCAGGGGGCCGTTATTCACCCCTCCACTTT.

The chain carries TRBV29-1 and TRBJ2-7; perhaps TRBD1 as D (6 bases). The V end lost 3 bases, the J end lost 6 bases, and 15 bases lay between the germline ends. This CDR3 comprises 13 residues. Germline values: CDR1 SQVTM, CDR2 ANQGSEA. CDR3 DNA sequence: TGCAGCGTTGACGGGCAGGGGAAGCCCGAGCAGTACTTC. Protein: CSVDGQGKPEQYF.

Concerning this clonotype itself: A junction end diverges from the germline sequence, so it may reflect a read error. The genes are TRBV5-5 and TRBJ2-2; D might be TRBD2 (5 bases). Germline V gives CDR1 SGHKS, CDR2 YYEKEE (reference sequence). The CDR3 is 16 amino acids. CDR3 residues: CASSLEWVVGTGELLF. CDR3 nucleotides: TGTGCCAGCAGCTTGGAGTGGGTTGTAGGCACCGGGGAGCTGCTTTTT.

In its sample, this clonotype was seen a few times. The genes are TRBV25-1 and TRBJ2-7; no firm D call. Germline-derived CDR1 and CDR2 are MGHDK and SYGVNS. The CDR3 is 11 residues long. Trimming removed 5 bases at V and 4 bases at J, with 6 bases between. CDR3 amino acids: CASSSMYEQYF. Written as DNA, the CDR3 is TGTGCCAGCAGTAGCATGTACGAGCAGTACTTC.

This clonotype has at least ten counts. The chain is built from TRBV3-1 and TRBJ2-7; a possible D gene is TRBD2 (6 bases). The CDR3 is 17 amino acids. Trimming took 2 bases from V and 5 from J, leaving 22 bases between them. Germline values: CDR1 LGHDT, CDR2 YNNKEL (reference sequence). This CDR3 is CASSQPPGLPAPHEQYF. CDR3 bases: TGTGCCAGCAGCCAACCTCCGGGACTCCCGGCCCCCCACGAGCAGTACTTC.

V is TRBV7-9 and J is TRBJ1-2, with 12 bases lining up with TRBD1. V was clipped by 5 bases and J by 7 bases; unmatched bases: 8. The germline CDR1 and CDR2 sequences are SEHNR and FQNEAQ (reference sequence). CDR3 length: 15 amino acids. The CDR3 DNA is TGTGCCAGCAGCCCAACCGGGACAGGGGGCGTTGGCTACACCTTC. Translation gives CASSPTGTGGVGYTF.